The rows below give T cell receptor beta chains drawn from one sample of a study of OX40 agonist ivuxolimab in advanced cancers. Libraries were prepared by immunoSEQ multiplex PCR; TCRdb keeps only in-frame clonotypes and omits some of them. The profile shows almost 85,000 clones, 86% of them singletons. This material consisted of CD4+ or CD8+ T cells sorted from blood, taken in a trial of the OX40 agonist ivuxolimab. The receptors originated from an adult with an advanced solid tumor such as melanoma, head and neck, liver or kidney cancer. CDR3s include the opening cysteine and the closing phenylalanine or tryptophan. A D gene is named only where the DNA matches it firmly. Expanded clones are given a class, and other clones once, few, many or no size at all.

CDR3 length,V gene,J gene,D gene,clone size,CDR3 protein,CDR3 DNA
15,TRBV6-1,TRBJ1-5,-,-,CASSPLVEGDQPQHF,TGTGCCAGCAGTCCTTTGGTGGAGGGAGATCAGCCCCAGCATTTT
14,TRBV18,TRBJ1-2,-,-,CASSPDRRGYGYTF,TGTGCCAGCTCGCCCGACAGGCGGGGGTATGGCTACACCTTC
15,TRBV19,TRBJ1-5,TRBD1,-,CATRWSGTGHQPQHF,TGTGCCACGAGGTGGTCCGGGACAGGGCATCAGCCCCAGCATTTT
10,TRBV20-1,TRBJ1-2,-,-,CSAVQEGYTF,TGCAGTGCGGTGCAAGAAGGCTACACCTTC
13,TRBV18,TRBJ2-5,-,-,CASSTFGQETQYF,TGTGCCAGCTCAACGTTCGGGCAAGAGACCCAGTACTTC
21,TRBV19,TRBJ1-1,TRBD1,-,CASSMYHSRAGTGGLGTEAFF,TGTGCCAGTAGTATGTACCATAGTCGAGCCGGGACAGGGGGCTTAGGGACTGAAGCTTTCTTT
13,TRBV6-1,TRBJ2-1,TRBD2,-,CASRVAGVYEQFF,TGTGCCAGCAGGGTCGCGGGGGTCTATGAGCAGTTCTTC
13,TRBV15,TRBJ2-7,-,-,CATARGRSYEQYF,TGTGCCACCGCCCGGGGGCGCTCCTACGAGCAGTACTTC
13,TRBV30,TRBJ2-7,-,-,CAWTKQPIYEQYF,TGTGCCTGGACCAAACAACCCATCTACGAGCAGTACTTC
12,TRBV4-2,TRBJ2-1,-,-,CASSHQTFEQFF,TGTGCCAGCAGCCACCAAACCTTCGAGCAGTTCTTC
16,TRBV5-6,TRBJ2-6,-,-,CASRPADGSGANVLTF,TGTGCCAGCAGACCGGCCGACGGCTCTGGGGCCAACGTCCTGACTTTC
15,TRBV4-3,TRBJ2-2,TRBD1,-,CASSRDSANTGELFF,TGCGCCAGCAGCCGGGACAGTGCGAACACCGGGGAGCTGTTTTTT
14,TRBV2,TRBJ2-1,-,-,CASKIGLETDEQFF,TGTGCCAGCAAAATCGGGCTAGAAACCGATGAGCAGTTCTTC
13,TRBV2,TRBJ2-5,-,-,CASSETSWETQYF,TGTGCCAGCAGTGAAACTAGCTGGGAGACCCAGTACTTC
19,TRBV7-2,TRBJ2-7,TRBD2,-,CASSLGRGTSGRISYEQYF,TGTGCCAGCAGCTTAGGAAGGGGGACTAGCGGGAGAATCTCCTACGAGCAGTACTTC
15,TRBV7-2,TRBJ2-4,TRBD2,once,CASCNSGGGGNIQYF,TGTGCCAGCTGCAATAGCGGGGGCGGTGGAAACATTCAGTACTTC
14,TRBV2,TRBJ1-5,-,few,CASSPGPADQPQHF,TGTGCCAGCAGTCCTGGACCGGCCGATCAGCCCCAGCATTTT
13,TRBV30,TRBJ1-4,TRBD1,once,CAWTGDSGSQLFF,TGTGCCTGGACCGGGGACAGTGGCTCTCAACTGTTTTTT
15,TRBV18,TRBJ2-7,TRBD1,few,CASSPPTGATGEQYF,TGTGCCAGCTCACCACCGACAGGGGCAACGGGAGAGCAGTACTTC
15,TRBV15,TRBJ1-2,-,-,CATSRLAGPNYGYTF,TGTGCCACCAGCAGGTTAGCGGGGCCTAACTATGGCTACACCTTC
15,TRBV18,TRBJ2-7,TRBD1,-,CASSITGGFSYEQYF,TGTGCCAGCTCAATTACAGGGGGTTTCTCCTACGAGCAGTACTTC
16,TRBV4-2,TRBJ2-2,TRBD2,-,CASSHPDRGGTGELFF,TGTGCCAGCAGCCACCCCGACCGGGGGGGCACCGGGGAGCTGTTTTTT
18,TRBV2,TRBJ1-1,TRBD1,once,CASRHPGQGIIWNTEAFF,TGTGCCAGCAGGCATCCGGGACAGGGAATCATTTGGAACACTGAAGCTTTCTTT
16,TRBV5-1,TRBJ1-3,-,-,CASSLEKRGSGNTIYF,TGCGCCAGCAGCTTGGAAAAGAGAGGCTCTGGAAACACCATATATTTT
16,TRBV5-1,TRBJ2-1,TRBD2,-,CASSFTSGSFRSEQFF,TGCGCCAGCAGCTTCACTAGCGGTTCCTTTAGGAGTGAGCAGTTCTTC
16,TRBV11-2,TRBJ2-1,TRBD2,-,CASSLEGLAGGPGQFF,TGTGCCAGCAGCTTAGAGGGACTAGCGGGAGGGCCGGGGCAGTTCTTC
15,TRBV7-2,TRBJ1-1,TRBD1,-,CASSSWDSGGTEAFF,TGTGCCAGCAGCTCATGGGACAGTGGGGGCACTGAAGCTTTCTTT
13,TRBV7-9,TRBJ2-3,-,-,CASSLASTDTQYF,TGTGCCAGCAGCTTAGCGAGCACAGATACGCAGTATTTT
14,TRBV6-5,TRBJ2-7,-,-,CASSPRVNSYEQYF,TGTGCCAGCAGTCCCCGGGTGAACTCCTACGAGCAGTACTTC
14,TRBV4-3,TRBJ2-7,TRBD1,-,CASSKTGVDYEQYF,TGCGCCAGCAGCAAAACAGGGGTCGACTACGAGCAGTACTTC
12,TRBV19,TRBJ2-2,-,few,CASRVGAGELFF,TGTGCCAGTAGGGTGGGAGCCGGGGAGCTGTTTTTT
16,TRBV7-2,TRBJ2-7,-,-,CASSLRGSPSSYEQYF,TGTGCCAGCAGCTTACGAGGTAGCCCTAGCTCCTACGAGCAGTACTTC
18,TRBV5-1,TRBJ2-3,-,-,CASSAHPSGGRVTDTQYF,TGCGCCAGCAGCGCGCACCCTTCAGGGGGGCGAGTTACAGATACGCAGTATTTT
15,TRBV15,TRBJ2-6,-,-,CATSRAGGGANVLTF,TGTGCCACCAGCAGAGCCGGTGGTGGGGCCAACGTCCTGACTTTC
15,TRBV27,TRBJ2-7,-,few,CASSPVSAGDYEQYF,TGTGCCAGCAGTCCCGTTTCAGCGGGCGACTACGAGCAGTACTTC
15,TRBV7-6,TRBJ2-1,-,-,CASSLASASYNEQFF,TGTGCCAGCAGCTTAGCGAGCGCCTCCTACAATGAGCAGTTCTTC
13,TRBV11-2,TRBJ2-7,-,-,CASSLGSIGVEYF,TGTGCCAGCAGCTTAGGAAGCATCGGGGTGGAGTACTTC
15,TRBV7-4,TRBJ2-5,TRBD2,-,CASSLWRGIQETQYF,TGTGCCAGCAGCTTATGGCGGGGGATTCAAGAGACCCAGTACTTC
15,TRBV6-1,TRBJ2-1,TRBD2,-,CASVEKAGGPDEQFF,TGTGCCAGCGTGGAAAAGGCGGGGGGGCCGGATGAGCAGTTCTTC
18,TRBV19,TRBJ1-1,TRBD1,-,CASSMVVGTGGRATEAFF,TGTGCCAGTAGTATGGTAGTCGGGACAGGGGGCAGGGCCACTGAAGCTTTCTTT
15,TRBV5-1,TRBJ2-7,TRBD1,-,CASSLSGTGDNEQYF,TGCGCCAGCAGCCTATCCGGGACAGGGGATAACGAGCAGTACTTC
13,TRBV7-9,TRBJ2-7,-,-,CASSLAGLVKPYF,TGTGCCAGCAGCTTAGCGGGGCTAGTGAAGCCGTACTTC
15,TRBV9,TRBJ2-2,-,-,CASSGSQGRTGELFF,TGTGCCAGCAGCGGGTCGCAGGGAAGGACCGGGGAGCTGTTTTTT
14,TRBV4-3,TRBJ1-6,-,few,CASSHRDQGSPLHF,TGCGCCAGCAGCCACAGGGATCAGGGTTCACCCCTCCACTTT
14,TRBV7-2,TRBJ1-2,-,-,CASSPREIGGGYTF,TGTGCCAGCAGCCCCCGGGAGATAGGGGGTGGCTACACCTTC
18,TRBV7-3,TRBJ2-6,-,-,CASSLRGFTDSGANVLTF,TGTGCCAGCAGCTTAAGGGGGTTCACCGACTCTGGGGCCAACGTCCTGACTTTC
14,TRBV19,TRBJ2-1,TRBD1,-,CASQRQGPRDEQFF,TGTGCCAGCCAGAGACAGGGACCTAGGGATGAGCAGTTCTTC
16,TRBV7-3,TRBJ2-3,TRBD2,-,CASSLQPGLAADTQYF,TGTGCCAGCAGCTTACAACCGGGACTAGCGGCAGATACGCAGTATTTT
13,TRBV10-2,TRBJ1-1,-,few,CASSNKDNTEAFF,TGCGCCAGCTCCAATAAGGATAACACTGAAGCTTTCTTT
13,TRBV10-3,TRBJ1-2,-,-,CAIRLQGDYGYTF,TGTGCCATCAGGCTACAGGGCGACTATGGCTACACCTTC
13,TRBV19,TRBJ2-5,TRBD1,-,CASTPGGLQTQYF,TGTGCCAGTACCCCAGGGGGTCTGCAGACCCAGTACTTC